This T cell receptor (beta chain) came from a study of vaccination and CD4 T cells after COVID-19. The Oncomine TCR Beta short-read assay was what sequenced the DNA obtained from cultured CD4+ T cells. TCRdb reanalysed the PCR reads using MiXCR and keeps one entry per CDR3 protein. The data show some 19,000 distinct CDR3 sequences, about two fifths seen once. The treatment is: approximately 10-day PBMC culture with coronavirus spike peptide pools or control peptides (ViraFEST assay). The CDR3 consists of 15 residues. V lost 1 base to trimming and J lost 7 bases; unmatched junction nucleotides: 8. Germline V gene data show CDR1 as SGHVS and CDR2 as FNYEAQ. This clonotype was found a few times. Its antigen is not identified.

The genes are TRBV7-6 and TRBJ1-2, with TRBD1 matching over 8 bases. This receptor was taken from a human donor with COVID-19. The sequencing sample was made of cultured CD4+ T cells from blood. The chain's CDR3 is CASSLVTGGESGYTF. CDR3 sequence (DNA): TGTGCCAGCAGCTTAGTAACAGGGGGAGAGAGTGGCTACACCTTC. The whole variable domain, filled in from reference TRBV7-6 and TRBJ1-2, reads GAGVSQSPRYKVTKRGQDVALRCDPISGHVSLYWYRQALGQGPEFLTYFNYEAQQDKSGLPNDRFSAERPEGSISTLTIQRTEQRDSAMYRCASSLVTGGESGYTFGSGTRLTVV.